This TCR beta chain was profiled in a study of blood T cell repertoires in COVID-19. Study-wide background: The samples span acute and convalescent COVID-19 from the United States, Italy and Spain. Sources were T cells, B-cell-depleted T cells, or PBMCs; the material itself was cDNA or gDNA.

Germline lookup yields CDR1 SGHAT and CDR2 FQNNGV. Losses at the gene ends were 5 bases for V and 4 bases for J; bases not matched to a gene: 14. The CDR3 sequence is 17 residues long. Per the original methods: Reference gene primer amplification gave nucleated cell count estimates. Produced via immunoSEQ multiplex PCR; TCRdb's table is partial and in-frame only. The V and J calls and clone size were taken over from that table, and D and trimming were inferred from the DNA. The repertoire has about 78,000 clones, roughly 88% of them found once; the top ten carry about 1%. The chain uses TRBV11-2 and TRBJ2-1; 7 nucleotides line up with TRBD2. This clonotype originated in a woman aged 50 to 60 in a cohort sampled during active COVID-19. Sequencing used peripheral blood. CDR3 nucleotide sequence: TGTGCCAGCAGCCTCCAAGGAGGGTGGGGGGGTTACAATGAGCAGTTCTTC. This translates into CASSLQGGWGGYNEQFF.